The clone carrying this TCR beta chain occurred many times. The antigen is undetermined. Each CDR3 protein gets one entry after TCRdb re-called the 5' RACE reads with MiXCR. The data hold under 300,000 distinct CDR3 sequences, with around 17% observed a single time. The sample belongs to a study of T-cell memory formation after mild COVID-19. Study-level findings and limits: Later expanders leaned toward CD4+, whereas clones contracting from day 15 to 85 were balanced CD4/CD8.

This CDR3 has 13 amino acids. Germline CDR1 reads SGHRS; CDR2 reads YFSETQ. V shed 4 bases, J shed 7 bases, and the junction held 7 bases outside the gene matches. The genes are TRBV5-1 and TRBJ1-1; 7 nucleotides align to TRBD1. Sequencing used PBMCs or a T cell subset sorted from them (not recorded which). The sequence was obtained from a man between 18 and 35 years old who had mild COVID-19 (a few samples of this study predate the infection). Cell type and time point are not known. DNA of the CDR3: TGCGCCAGCAGCCAGGGGACAGCTAATGAAGCTTTCTTT. Translated: CASSQGTANEAFF.